This T cell receptor beta chain was sequenced for a study of technical replicates of blood from several donors (dated by TCRdb to 2015 to 2018). The library was produced with the immunoSEQ multiplex PCR assay. TCRdb obtained this table from immuneACCESS and retained in-frame rearrangements with V and J assigned. These tables miss some clones; where compared with another copy, unresolved V genes account for less than half of the shortfall, and the remainder is unexplained. The sample has tens of thousands of clones on record, 94% of them singletons. Around 0.21% of the sample comes from the top ten. A word on this clone: No cognate antigen has been identified for it. No much larger clonotype is one base removed from it; base qualities were not supplied.

Per the germline V gene, MDHEN is the CDR1 and SYDVKM is the CDR2. V sheds 6 bases and J sheds 3 bases, leaving 9 bases between their ends. From the cysteine through the phenylalanine, the CDR3 covers 12 amino acids. Only the CDR3 DNA stays, 36 bases, in frame from base 1. This TCR derives from a human donor in good health. Sequenced input: T cells isolated from PBMCs. Recombination joined TRBV28 with TRBJ2-7, with the D gene not clear enough to name. The nucleotide sequence reads as follows: TGTGCCAGCAGAGACAACTTCTACGAGCAGTACTTC. Its translation reads: CASRDNFYEQYF.